This TCR beta chain comes out of a study of blood T cell repertoires in COVID-19 (dated by TCRdb to the early 2020s). Study-level background: Samples from collaborators originated in the United States, Italy and Spain and spanned both the acute and convalescent phases of COVID-19. The material from the prospective study consisted of cDNA or gDNA derived from T cells, B-cell-depleted T cells, or PBMCs. The dataset comprised deeply sampled blood TCRbeta repertoires from subjects exposed to, actively infected with, or recovered from COVID-19. The repertoires were made available in a free public database intended to serve as a resource for research on the immune response to SARS-CoV-2. The samples were drawn from two sources: the first 160 participants of the ongoing ImmuneRACE study, and 1,254 subjects contributed by 6 global collaborators. Sample metadata almost always included a de-identified subject ID, COVID-19 status, age in years and sex. Where HLA class I and class II types were available, the types were taken from metadata supplied by the sample provider, not from assay-based typing. Broader findings and caveats from the paper: Clinical and demographic metadata were provided uncurated, with the amount varying by source and participant.

In Seattle, one collaborating source enrolled patients while the infection was active and tracked those patients longitudinally over the course of disease. Each collaborating institution followed its own protocols to collect whole blood in K2EDTA tubes. For TCRbeta analysis, collaborator samples were shipped as frozen whole blood, as isolated PBMCs, or as DNA extracted from either sample type. Regarding this clone: What antigen it recognizes has not been identified. Base qualities are not provided; no much larger clone lies one nucleotide away.

The CDR3 goes from the cysteine to the phenylalanine over 13 residues. Only the CDR3 part of the read is kept: 39 bases, read in frame from the first base. V loses 0 bases, J loses 11 bases, and the germline ends lie 11 bases apart. The germline V gene sets CDR1 to SGDLS and CDR2 to YYNGEE. The immunoSEQ Assay, a bias-controlled multiplex PCR, was used to amplify TCRbeta CDR3 regions from genomic DNA. On the authors' methods: Within the assay, amplification of reference gene primers was used to estimate how many nucleated cells each sample contained. Sequence reads were collapsed and filtered to measure the absolute abundance of every unique TCRbeta CDR3 rearrangement. For each sample, productive Simpson clonality was calculated by taking the square root of Simpson's diversity index across productive rearrangements. TCRdb obtained this table from immuneACCESS and retained in-frame rearrangements with V and J assigned. These tables miss some clones; where compared with another copy, unresolved V genes account for less than half of the shortfall, and the remainder is unexplained. That table gives V, J and clone size, and the DNA gave D and trimming. The sample has approximately 180,000 clones on record, roughly 80% of them singletons. Together, the top ten hold around 12% of the sample.

The chain is assembled from TRBV9 and TRBJ1-4; confidence is insufficient to name the D gene. The sequenced sample consisted of peripheral blood. This clonotype originated in an elderly woman with COVID-19, enrolled during active disease. The sequenced DNA: TGTGCCAGCAGCGTAGAGGTCTACGGGAAACTGTTTTTT. Its protein reads: CASSVEVYGKLFF. Where the CDR3 stops, the reference TRBV9 and TRBJ1-4 genes take over; the full variable domain is DSGVTQTPKHLITATGQRVTLRCSPRSGDLSVYWYQQSLDQGLQFLIQYYNGEERAKGNILERFSAQQFPDLHSELNLSSLELGDSALYFCASSVEVYGKLFFGSGTQLSVL.